Each of the 29 T cell receptor beta chains below was sequenced from the same sample in a study of blood T cells in healthy people across ages. With a J-beta primer mix and a sample-barcoded 5' primer, a second PCR ran about 7 to 12 cycles. TCRdb analysed the 5' RACE reads with MiXCR anew, one entry per CDR3 protein. The sample records 650,000 to 800,000 distinct CDR3 sequences, roughly half being singletons. Sequences were obtained from blood. The receptors derive from a woman of 80 years or more in good health.

This clonotype was recorded once. The chain has TRBV28 and TRBJ1-2, with D unresolved. Germline V gene sequence: CDR1 MDHEN, CDR2 SYDVKM. The CDR3 totals 12 residues. V was clipped by 6 bases and J by 2 bases, with 7 bases between them. The CDR3 bases are TGTGCCAGCAGCAACTACAACTATGGCTACACCTTC. Translated, it gives CASSNYNYGYTF.

Notes on this clonotype: Germline and junction disagree at one end, which may indicate a read error. V and J are TRBV3-1 and TRBJ2-5; weak D call: TRBD2 (6 bases). Germline values: CDR1 LGHDT, CDR2 YNNKEL (reference sequence). The CDR3 is 14 residues long. The CDR3 DNA sequence: TGTGGCAGCAGCCAAAGGAGGAGGGCCGAGACCCAGTACTTC. It codes for CGSSQRRRAETQYF.

The V gene is TRBV12-3 or TRBV12-4, the J gene TRBJ2-5; 9 bases are a match to TRBD1. CDR3 length equals 16 residues. Trimming removed 0 bases from V and 5 bases from J; junction bases left unmatched: 7. The CDR3 DNA is TGTGCCAGCAGTTTAGCAGGGACAGGGCTCGTCGAGACCCAGTACTTC. This translates into CASSLAGTGLVETQYF.

This clonotype has only a few counts. The chain is built from TRBV29-1 and TRBJ2-2; possibly TRBD1 for D (5 bases). V was cut by 6 bases and J by 8 bases, with 13 bases left in between. Germline V lookup: CDR1 SQVTM, CDR2 ANQGSEA. The CDR3 has 12 residues. In DNA, the CDR3 is TGCAGCGTGAATACAGGATTTGGGGAGCTGTTTTTT. The encoded protein is CSVNTGFGELFF.

This clonotype was detected a few times. The rearrangement joins TRBV20-1 to TRBJ1-1; 11 bases map to TRBD1. CDR3 length: 13 amino acids. V shed 5 bases, J shed 4 bases, and the junction held 3 bases outside the gene matches. Germline values: CDR1 DFQATT, CDR2 SNEGSKA (reference sequence). This CDR3 is CSAVGQGATEAFF. CDR3 bases: TGCAGTGCTGTCGGACAGGGGGCCACTGAAGCTTTCTTT.

This clonotype was found many times. The chain recombines TRBV10-3 with TRBJ2-1; unclear D gene. Per germline, CDR1 ENHRY and CDR2 SYGVKD. The CDR3 has 13 amino acids. V lost 4 bases and J lost 6, with 10 bases in between. CDR3 DNA: TGTGCCATCAGTGCGCCCCTAGGCAATGAGCAGTTCTTC. Protein product: CAISAPLGNEQFF.

This clonotype has a count of ten or more. V is TRBV20-1 and J is TRBJ2-4; 8 bases map to TRBD2. Germline-derived CDR1 and CDR2 are DFQATT and SNEGSKA (reference sequence). The trim removed 0 bases at V and 1 base at J, leaving 14 bases unmatched. The CDR3 runs 19 residues. The CDR3 DNA is TGCAGTGCTAGAGATGATTGGACAGCGGGAGCTATTGCCAAAAACATTCAGTACTTC. Its protein product is CSARDDWTAGAIAKNIQYF.

This rearrangement joins TRBV4-1 to TRBJ2-1; the match to TRBD1 covers 8 bases. This CDR3 has 15 residues. V lost 2 bases, J lost 7 bases, and 7 bases stayed unmatched. Germline loops: CDR1 MGHRA, CDR2 YSYEKL. CDR3 coding DNA: TGCGCCAGCAGCCAACTCAGACAGGGGTGGAATGAGCAGTTCTTC. Its protein is CASSQLRQGWNEQFF.

The V gene is TRBV4-1, the J gene TRBJ1-1; no reliable D call. Germline V lookup: CDR1 MGHRA, CDR2 YSYEKL. The V and J ends lost 4 bases and 1 base respectively, with 10 bases between them. This CDR3 comprises 14 residues. CDR3 sequence (DNA): TGCGCCAGCAGCCGCAATGACCCGAACACTGAAGCTTTCTTT. Encoded protein: CASSRNDPNTEAFF.

There are a few counts of this clonotype. V is TRBV6-1 and J is TRBJ2-3; 11 nucleotides match TRBD2. There are 17 residues in the CDR3. The germline V gene encodes CDR1 MNHNS and CDR2 SASEGT. The J segment lost 0 bases and the V segment lost 6 bases, leaving 8 bases of the junction unmatched. The CDR3 region is CASRRQTSGTSTDTQYF. The DNA for the CDR3 is TGTGCCAGCAGGCGCCAGACTAGCGGGACTAGCACAGATACGCAGTATTTT.

A note on this clonotype: With a much larger clone just one base away, this may be a read error. The gene calls are TRBV18 and TRBJ2-1; 11 bases align to TRBD2. With 8 bases clipped from V and 5 bases from J, the junction kept 5 bases outside the gene matches. CDR1 is KGHSH and CDR2 is LQKENI in the germline V gene. The CDR3 consists of 14 residues. Here the CDR3 DNA reads TGTGCCAGCCCACGGGGACTAGCGGACAATGAGCAGTTCTTC. This sequence encodes CASPRGLADNEQFF.

This clonotype came up many times. The genes are TRBV28 and TRBJ2-7, with 12 nucleotides matching TRBD2. The length of the CDR3 is 15 residues. V shed 5 bases, J shed 4 bases, and the junction held 6 bases outside the gene matches. CDR1 MDHEN and CDR2 SYDVKM come from the germline V gene. CDR3 residues: CASSPTSGSLYEQYF. The CDR3 nucleotides read TGTGCCAGCAGTCCGACTAGCGGGAGTTTGTACGAGCAGTACTTC.

Remarks on this clonotype: A much larger clone lies one base from this, so it may be a read error. The rearrangement joins TRBV21-1 to TRBJ2-6; no check of the table's D call, TRBD1, against the DNA was made. TRBV21-1 is a known pseudogene. The length of the CDR3 is 18 residues. CDR3 amino acids: CVSSTNQPLGSGANVLTF. CDR3 nucleotide sequence: TGTGTCAGCAGCACAAATCAGCCCCTCGGGTCTGGGGCCAACGTCCTGACTTTC.

V usage is TRBV24-1 and J usage is TRBJ2-2; 8 nucleotides align to TRBD1. The CDR3 totals 17 residues. The germline V gene encodes CDR1 KGHDR and CDR2 SFDVKD. After removal of 0 bases from V and 4 bases from J, the junction contained 6 bases not matched to a gene. The CDR3, as DNA: TGTGCCACCAGTGATTTGGAGACAGGGGATGGCACCGGGGAGCTGTTTTTT. It specifies CATSDLETGDGTGELFF.

The V call is TRBV5-6, the J call TRBJ1-6, with 8 bases fitting TRBD1. This CDR3 is built from 14 residues. V lost 4 bases and J lost 14; bases outside the gene matches: 11. Germline loops: CDR1 SGHDT, CDR2 YYEEEE. The CDR3 reads CASSPGTGHRALHF. CDR3 DNA: TGTGCCAGCAGCCCCGGGACAGGCCACAGGGCCCTCCACTTT.

Concerning this clonotype itself: It may be a read error: a sequence one base away is much more abundant. The V gene is TRBV5-5, the J gene TRBJ1-2; no firm D call. The germline CDR1 and CDR2 sequences are SGHKS and YYEKEE (reference sequence). V was trimmed by 4 bases and J by 8 bases, leaving 18 bases between them. This CDR3 has 14 residues. CDR3 sequence (DNA): TGTGCCAGCAGCGTGATTTCCGGCGTAGGAGGCTACACCTTC. Its protein is CASSVISGVGGYTF. The variable domain in full, with the rest retrieved from reference TRBV5-5 and TRBJ1-2, is DAGVTQSPTHLIKTRGQQVTLRCSPISGHKSVSWYQQVLGQGPQFIFQYYEKEERGRGNFPDRFSARQFPNYSSELNVNALLLGDSALYLCASSVISGVGGYTFGSGTRLTVV.

This clonotype was observed at least ten times. The rearrangement links TRBV30 to TRBJ2-4; TRBD2 matches 7 bases. Losses at the gene ends were 2 bases for V and 13 bases for J; bases not matched to a gene: 5. Germline V gene data show CDR1 as GTSNPN and CDR2 as SVGIG (reference sequence). CDR3 length: 11 amino acids. The CDR3 nucleotides are TGTGCCTGGAGTCAGGGAGGGTCCCAGTACTTC. Protein product: CAWSQGGSQYF.

This clonotype was recorded at least ten times. V gene TRBV28 combines with J gene TRBJ2-7, with TRBD2 identical over 11 bases. The junction had 5 bases not matched to a gene; V was cut back by 4 bases and J by 3 bases. Germline CDR1 is MDHEN and CDR2 is SYDVKM. The CDR3 loop spans 15 amino acids. CDR3 region: CASSSPGTSGYEQYF. The CDR3 DNA reads as TGTGCCAGCAGTTCTCCCGGGACTAGCGGCTACGAGCAGTACTTC.

This clonotype was seen only a few times. The chain joins TRBV11-2 to TRBJ2-3; possible D gene TRBD2, 7 bases. Trimming left V 5 bases short and J 6 bases short, with 21 bases between. The germline gives CDR1 SGHAT, CDR2 FQNNGV. This CDR3 has 16 residues. Here the CDR3 reads CASSLAPGGLIDTQYF. The CDR3 bases are TGTGCCAGCAGCCTTGCCCCCGGGGGGCTTATCGATACGCAGTATTTT.

This clonotype was recorded only once. This chain connects TRBV6-4 to TRBJ1-5; 7 nucleotides match TRBD1. This CDR3 contains 16 residues. The germline V gene encodes CDR1 MRHNA and CDR2 SNTAGT. The trim removed 0 bases at V and 6 bases at J, leaving 8 bases unmatched. The CDR3 nucleotides are TGTGCCAGCAGTGACTCGACGGCAGGGGGTCGTCAGCCCCAGCATTTT. It codes for CASSDSTAGGRQPQHF.

The rearrangement links TRBV5-1 to TRBJ2-2; D not certain. Trimming pared 0 bases from V and 1 base from J, leaving 7 bases between. Germline V lookup: CDR1 SGHRS, CDR2 YFSETQ. This CDR3 comprises 15 residues. This chain's CDR3 is CASSLGPGNTGELFF. The CDR3, as DNA: TGCGCCAGCAGCTTGGGCCCAGGGAACACCGGGGAGCTGTTTTTT.

The chain is built from TRBV25-1 and TRBJ2-7; D perhaps matches TRBD1 (7 bases). Germline CDR1 is MGHDK and CDR2 is SYGVNS. Between the trimmed V and J ends, which lost 2 bases and 0 bases, there was a span of 14 bases. The CDR3 consists of 16 residues. CDR3 residues: CASSEGARDSSYEQYF. The CDR3 nucleotides read TGTGCCAGCAGTGAAGGTGCGCGGGACAGCTCCTACGAGCAGTACTTC.

This clonotype was observed many times. The chain carries TRBV24-1 and TRBJ2-1, with 8 bases that match TRBD1. Germline V gives CDR1 KGHDR, CDR2 SFDVKD. The V segment lost 3 bases and the J segment 8 bases; nucleotides outside the gene matches: 8. This CDR3 region has 15 residues. CDR3 region: CATSDPRTGLDEQFF. Here the CDR3 DNA reads TGTGCCACCAGTGATCCCAGGACAGGGTTGGATGAGCAGTTCTTC.

This clonotype was picked up many times. V usage is TRBV5-1 and J usage is TRBJ2-3; the match to TRBD2 covers 7 bases. Germline V lookup: CDR1 SGHRS, CDR2 YFSETQ. V lost 5 bases to trimming and J lost 2 bases; unmatched junction nucleotides: 8. CDR3 length: 15 residues. CDR3 in DNA: TGCGCCAGCAGATCGGGAGGAGCCTTCACAGATACGCAGTATTTT. It codes for CASRSGGAFTDTQYF.

In the case of this clonotype: A much larger clone differs by one base, so this may be a read error. This chain uses TRBV2 with TRBJ2-1; maybe TRBD1 (5 bases). Germline CDR1 reads SNHLY; CDR2 reads FYNNEI. The CDR3 has 12 residues. The CDR3 DNA reads as TGTGCCAGCAGGGAAGATCAGGGAGAGCAGTTCTTC. Amino acids: CASREDQGEQFF.

This clonotype has only one observation. V gene TRBV6-2 or TRBV6-3 combines with J gene TRBJ1-2, with D unclear. The germline V and J ends were trimmed by 4 bases and 4 bases, with 10 bases remaining between them. The germline V gene has CDR1 MNHEY and CDR2 SVGEGT. CDR3 size: 13 residues. CDR3 protein: CASSLHWSYGYTF. The CDR3 DNA sequence: TGTGCCAGCAGTTTGCACTGGAGCTATGGCTACACCTTC.

For this clonotype: A much larger clone differs from this one at a single base, so this may be a read error. This chain links TRBV6-5 with TRBJ2-1; a weak D match, TRBD1 (6 bases). The CDR3 sequence is 13 residues long. The germline V gene has CDR1 MNHEY and CDR2 SVGAGI. The CDR3 reads CVSSNHRDAEQFF. For the CDR3, the DNA is TGTGTCAGCAGTAATCACAGGGACGCTGAGCAGTTCTTC.

This clonotype showed up many times. The chain combines TRBV5-1 with TRBJ2-5; TRBD2 aligns across 10 bases. V shed 3 bases, J shed 1 base, and the junction held 3 bases outside the gene matches. This CDR3 contains 15 residues. CDR1 is SGHRS and CDR2 is YFSETQ in the germline V gene. In nucleotides, the CDR3 is TGCGCCAGCAGCTCGGGACTAGCGATCCAAGAGACCCAGTACTTC. This encodes CASSSGLAIQETQYF.

This clonotype has just a few counts. The V gene is TRBV5-1, the J gene TRBJ2-1; a weak D match, TRBD2 (5 bases). Trimming cost V 2 bases and J 7 bases, with 10 bases left between them. This CDR3 contains 13 residues. Looked up from germline, CDR1 is SGHRS and CDR2 is YFSETQ. The CDR3 DNA reads TGCGCCAGCAGCTTCGACGGGGAAAATGAGCAGTTCTTC. Translation gives CASSFDGENEQFF.